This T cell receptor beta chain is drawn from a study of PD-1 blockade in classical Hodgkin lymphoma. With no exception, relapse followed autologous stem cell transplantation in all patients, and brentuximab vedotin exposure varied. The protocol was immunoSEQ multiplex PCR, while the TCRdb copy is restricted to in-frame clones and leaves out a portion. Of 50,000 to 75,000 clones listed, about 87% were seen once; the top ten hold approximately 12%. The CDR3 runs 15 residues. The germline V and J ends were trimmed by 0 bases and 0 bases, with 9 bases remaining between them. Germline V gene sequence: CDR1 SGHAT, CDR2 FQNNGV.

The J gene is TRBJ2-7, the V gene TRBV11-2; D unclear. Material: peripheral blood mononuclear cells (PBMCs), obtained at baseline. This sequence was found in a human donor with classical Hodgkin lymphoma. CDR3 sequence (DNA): TGTGCCAGCAGCTTAGAGGGTAGTAGCTCCTACGAGCAGTACTTC. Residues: CASSLEGSSSYEQYF.